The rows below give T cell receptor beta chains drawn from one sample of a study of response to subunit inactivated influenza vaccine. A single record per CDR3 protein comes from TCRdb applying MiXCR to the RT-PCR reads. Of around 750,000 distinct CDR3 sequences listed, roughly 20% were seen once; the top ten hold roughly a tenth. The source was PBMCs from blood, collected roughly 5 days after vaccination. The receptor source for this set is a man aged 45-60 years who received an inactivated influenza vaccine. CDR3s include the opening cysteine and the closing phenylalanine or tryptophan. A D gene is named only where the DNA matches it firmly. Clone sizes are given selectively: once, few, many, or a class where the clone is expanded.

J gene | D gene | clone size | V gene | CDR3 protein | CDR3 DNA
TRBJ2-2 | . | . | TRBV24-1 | CATSAPPGAGLAGELFF | TGTGCCACCAGTGCTCCACCGGGGGCAGGGCTCGCCGGGGAGCTGTTTTTT
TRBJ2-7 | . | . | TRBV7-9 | CASSTVGGILKQYF | TGTGCCAGCAGCACTGTAGGTGGCATTTTAAAGCAGTACTTC
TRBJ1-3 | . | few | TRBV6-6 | CASGSSGNTIYF | TGTGCTTCAGGGAGCTCTGGAAACACCATATATTTT
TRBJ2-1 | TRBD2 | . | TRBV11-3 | CASRLAGENEQFF | TGTGCCAGCAGGTTAGCGGGAGAGAATGAGCAGTTCTTC
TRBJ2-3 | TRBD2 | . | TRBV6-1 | CASSPGVAGHTDTQYF | TGTGCCAGCAGCCCCGGAGTAGCGGGCCACACAGATACGCAGTATTTT
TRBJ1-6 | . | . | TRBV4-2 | CASSQEADGYNSPLYF | TGTGCCAGCAGCCAAGAGGCGGACGGTTATAATTCACCCCTCTACTTT
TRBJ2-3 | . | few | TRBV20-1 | CSARDPLLGADTQYF | TGCAGTGCTAGAGATCCCCTACTAGGCGCAGATACGCAGTATTTT
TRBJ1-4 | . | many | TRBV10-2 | CASSEAGRGEKLFF | TGCGCCAGCAGTGAAGCAGGGAGGGGTGAAAAACTGTTTTTT
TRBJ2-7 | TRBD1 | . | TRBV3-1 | CASSQPKPGQGSFYEQYF | TGTGCCAGCAGCCAACCAAAACCGGGACAGGGGTCTTTCTACGAGCAGTACTTC
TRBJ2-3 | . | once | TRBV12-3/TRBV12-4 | CASTSGPDTQYF | TGTGCCAGCACCTCGGGGCCAGATACGCAGTATTTT
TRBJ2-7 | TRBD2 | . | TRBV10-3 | CAISLGRGFSYEQYF | TGTGCCATCAGCCTCGGGAGGGGCTTTTCCTACGAGCAGTACTTC
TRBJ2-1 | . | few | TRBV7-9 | CASSLLVGRGHNEQFF | TGTGCCAGCAGCTTATTAGTGGGGCGCGGGCACAATGAGCAGTTCTTC
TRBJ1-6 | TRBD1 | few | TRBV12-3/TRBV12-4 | CASSFGQGTGSPLHF | TGTGCCAGCAGTTTTGGACAGGGGACAGGTTCACCCCTCCACTTT
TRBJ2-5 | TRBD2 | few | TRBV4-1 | CASSQSTSGGPWQETQYF | TGCGCCAGCAGCCAATCGACTAGCGGGGGGCCATGGCAAGAGACCCAGTACTTC
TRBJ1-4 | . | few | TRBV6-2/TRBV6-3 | CASRDRSHEKLFF | TGTGCCAGCAGAGACAGGAGTCATGAAAAACTGTTTTTT